Listed here is a single T cell receptor (beta chain). Its specificity is not known. 5'RACE template switching built TCR beta cDNA with unique molecular identifiers. From the 5' RACE reads, TCRdb lists one entry per CDR3 protein and no DNA. Its table lists about 370,000 distinct CDR3 sequences. The data derive from a study of T cells expressing NK-cell markers. At the level of the study: It was from sorted CD3+CD56+NKG2C+, CD3+CD56+NKG2C- and CD3+CD56-NKG2C+ T cells that TCR beta repertoires came.

General study findings and limits: The study found these clonotypes also leading the CD3+CD56-NKG2C+ fraction in four donors. Among CD8+ T cells from about six donors, dominant NKG2C+ clonotypes accounted for roughly 1.0-7.0%.

CDR1 GTSNPN and CDR2 SVGIG come from the germline V gene (reference sequence). This CDR3 region has 15 residues. The gene calls are TRBV30 and TRBJ2-5. Sequencing was carried out using blood T cells: a sorted CD56 or NKG2C T cell subset, CD4+ or CD8+ T cells, or bulk PBMC T cells (not recorded which). This receptor was taken from a woman between 50 and 59 years old in good health. This CDR3 is CAWSVRNSPQETQYF.